Listed here are 16 T cell receptor beta chains from one sample, sequenced in a study of CD8 T cells in Susac syndrome. Reverse transcription of roughly 0.45 to 1 ug RNA used random hexamers. MiXCR, applied by TCRdb to the immunoSEQ multiplex PCR reads, yields one record per CDR3 protein. The sample consists of under 200,000 distinct CDR3 sequences, over 90% of them appearing once. What was sequenced was CD8+ T cells from PBMCs. All receptors derive from a human donor with Susac syndrome.

This sequence joins TRBV20-1 and TRBJ1-5, with no clear D. The CDR3 runs to 15 residues. Germline V lookup: CDR1 DFQATT, CDR2 SNEGSKA (reference sequence). V shed 3 bases and J shed 2 bases, with 14 bases lying between them. CDR3 sequence (DNA): TGCAGTGCTAGGGTTTTCGGGGAAGGCAATCAGCCCCAGCATTTT. It yields the protein CSARVFGEGNQPQHF.

The chain uses TRBV30 and TRBJ1-2; D remains unclear. Germline-derived CDR1 and CDR2 are GTSNPN and SVGIG (reference sequence). The CDR3 totals 14 residues. V lost 5 bases to trimming and J lost 4 bases, with 17 bases between them. The CDR3 bases are TGTGCCTGGTGGGCAGCGGAAAACCTCTATGGCTACACCTTC. Translation: CAWWAAENLYGYTF.

The chain joins TRBV15 to TRBJ1-2; no clear D. The germline gives CDR1 LNHNV, CDR2 YYDKDF (reference sequence). This CDR3 contains 15 residues. Deletions cut 0 bases from V and 4 bases from J, with 12 bases between. CDR3 in amino acids: CATSRDFMGIYGYTF. The CDR3, as DNA: TGTGCCACCAGCAGAGATTTTATGGGGATCTATGGCTACACCTTC.

This clonotype has just one count. The chain links TRBV20-1 to TRBJ2-7; TRBD1 might be the D (5 bases). Trimming shortened V by 1 base and J by 3 bases, and 13 bases separated the two germline ends. Germline-derived CDR1 and CDR2 are DFQATT and SNEGSKA (reference sequence). CDR3 length equals 14 residues. The CDR3, as DNA: TGCAGTGCTAGAGCTGGGGCAGGGAACTACGAGCAGTACTTC. Its protein product is CSARAGAGNYEQYF.

This sequence joins TRBV19 and TRBJ1-2, with 8 bases identical to TRBD1. The CDR3 runs 14 residues. V lost 3 bases and J lost 3; bases outside the gene matches: 3. CDR1 is LNHDA and CDR2 is SQIVND in the germline V gene (reference sequence). The CDR3 nucleotides read TGTGCCAGTAGTATCCTGGACAGGGACTATGGCTACACCTTC. Protein: CASSILDRDYGYTF.

This clonotype appeared a single time. The genes are TRBV19 and TRBJ1-2; D is unresolved. Germline V gene lookup returns CDR1 LNHDA and CDR2 SQIVND (reference sequence). The CDR3 spans 16 residues. Deletions cut 4 bases from V and 4 bases from J, with 19 bases between. CDR3 loop: CASSTVEGRRGYGYTF. CDR3 bases: TGTGCCAGTAGTACCGTGGAGGGCAGGAGAGGCTATGGCTACACCTTC.

J is TRBJ2-1 and V is TRBV4-2, with 11 bases lining up with TRBD2. Germline V gene sequence: CDR1 LGHNA, CDR2 YNFKEQ. The junction had 3 bases not matched to a gene; V was cut back by 0 bases and J by 5 bases. There are 16 residues in the CDR3. The CDR3 reads CASSQDVGLADNEQFF. CDR3 in DNA: TGTGCCAGCAGCCAAGATGTGGGACTAGCGGACAATGAGCAGTTCTTC.

The rearrangement joins TRBV11-1 to TRBJ2-1; D perhaps matches TRBD1 (5 bases). V was clipped by 6 bases and J by 1 base, with 13 bases between them. This CDR3 region has 15 residues. Germline V gene lookup returns CDR1 SGHAT and CDR2 FQDESV (reference sequence). CDR3 in amino acids: CASRTDSVSYNEQFF. In nucleotides, the CDR3 is TGTGCCAGCAGAACAGACAGTGTGTCCTACAATGAGCAGTTCTTC.

The chain recombines TRBV5-1 with TRBJ2-1; perhaps TRBD2 as D (6 bases). CDR1 is SGHRS, CDR2 YFSETQ, per germline. The CDR3 extends over 17 amino acids. Trimming pared 0 bases from V and 0 bases from J, leaving 13 bases between. CDR3 sequence: CASSLGRARSSYNEQFF. CDR3 DNA sequence: TGCGCCAGCAGCTTGGGGAGGGCCCGAAGCTCCTACAATGAGCAGTTCTTC.

V and J are TRBV25-1 and TRBJ1-2; D is uncertain. V lost 8 bases and J lost 6, with 19 bases in between. This CDR3 has 14 residues. CDR1 and CDR2 from the germline V gene are MGHDK and SYGVNS. DNA of the CDR3: TGTGCCAGCGAATCCCTACACGGGTCGAATGGCTACACCTTC. Amino acids: CASESLHGSNGYTF.

The rearrangement uses TRBV4-1 and TRBJ2-3, with 7 bases aligning to TRBD2. The germline V gene encodes CDR1 MGHRA and CDR2 YSYEKL. V gave up 7 bases and J gave up 2 bases; unmatched junction bases: 9. There are 15 residues in the CDR3. The CDR3 here is CASTILSGVTDTQYF. The DNA for the CDR3 is TGCGCCAGCACAATTCTCAGCGGGGTCACAGATACGCAGTATTTT.

The chain has TRBV11-2 and TRBJ1-5, with no clear D. Trimming stripped 1 base from V and 2 bases from J, with 6 bases between. The CDR3 has 14 residues. Germline V lookup: CDR1 SGHAT, CDR2 FQNNGV. The CDR3, as DNA: TGTGCCAGCAGCTTAGGATACGGCAATCAGCCCCAGCATTTT. Its translation: CASSLGYGNQPQHF.

The chain links TRBV30 to TRBJ1-4; TRBD1 aligns across 8 bases. The V and J ends lost 1 base and 8 bases, in that order; junction bases with no gene match: 3. The CDR3 is 13 residues long. CDR1 GTSNPN and CDR2 SVGIG come from the germline V gene (reference sequence). The CDR3 spells CAWSGQGTEKLFF. The CDR3 DNA reads TGTGCCTGGAGTGGACAGGGGACGGAAAAACTGTTTTTT.

The CDR3 region has the DNA TGTGCCAGCAGCACAGGGTGGGAAGACGCTAATGAAAAACTGTTTTTT. Translated, it gives CASSTGWEDANEKLFF. This chain joins TRBV28 and TRBJ1-4; D may be TRBD1 (6 bases). Germline V gene data show CDR1 as MDHEN and CDR2 as SYDVKM. The CDR3 sequence is 16 residues long. Trimming removed 6 bases at V and 3 bases at J, with 17 bases between.

The chain carries TRBV3-1 and TRBJ2-7; TRBD2 might be the D (6 bases). The CDR3 length is 15 residues. The V end was cut by 5 bases, the J end by 0 bases, with 14 bases between. Per germline, CDR1 LGHDT and CDR2 YNNKEL (reference sequence). The CDR3 DNA reads as TGTGCCAGCAGCTCTCGAGTTAGCGGCTCCTACGAGCAGTACTTC. This translates into CASSSRVSGSYEQYF.

This clonotype is a singleton in its sample. V is TRBV30 and J is TRBJ1-5, with 8 positions matching TRBD1. Germline CDR1 GTSNPN, CDR2 SVGIG (reference sequence). The CDR3 contains 13 residues. J lost 7 bases, V lost 2 bases, and 4 bases had no gene match. The CDR3 DNA follows: TGTGCCTGGAGTAAACAGGGGGACCAGCCCCAGCATTTT. Translation: CAWSKQGDQPQHF.